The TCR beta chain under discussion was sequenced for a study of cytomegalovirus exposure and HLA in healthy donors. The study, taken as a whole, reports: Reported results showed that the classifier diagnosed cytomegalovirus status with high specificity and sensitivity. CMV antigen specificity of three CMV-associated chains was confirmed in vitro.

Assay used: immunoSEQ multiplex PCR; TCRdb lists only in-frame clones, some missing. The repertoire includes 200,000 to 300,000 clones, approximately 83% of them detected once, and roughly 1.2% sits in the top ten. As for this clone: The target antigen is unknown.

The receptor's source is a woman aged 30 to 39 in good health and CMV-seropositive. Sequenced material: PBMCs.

Written as DNA, the CDR3 is TGTGCCAGCAGCTTTATTCAGTATCATGAAGCTTTCTTT. Residues: CASSFIQYHEAFF. The genes are TRBV11-3 and TRBJ1-1; D unresolved. Germline V gene data show CDR1 as SGHNT and CDR2 as YENEEA. The CDR3 is made up of 13 amino acids. The V and J ends lost 3 bases and 7 bases respectively, with 12 bases between them.